The T cell receptor (beta chain) under discussion was sequenced for a study of blood T cell repertoires in COVID-19. In the study overall: Specimens from acute and convalescent COVID-19 originated in the United States, Italy and Spain. Sample material is recorded as cDNA or gDNA derived from T cells, B-cell-depleted T cells, or PBMCs.

Germline V gives CDR1 SGHRS, CDR2 YFSETQ. This CDR3 is 14 amino acids long. The germline V and J ends were trimmed by 1 base and 6 bases, with 10 bases remaining between them. Source study methods: Nucleated cell number was recorded as an estimate derived from reference gene primer amplification. Method: immunoSEQ multiplex PCR; TCRdb's copy keeps in-frame clones and lacks some. The V and J calls and the clone size are those of that table, but D and trimming were determined from the DNA. The repertoire includes around 200,000 clones, around nine tenths of them detected once, and 1.5% to 2% sits in the top ten.

Sample: peripheral blood. The gene calls are TRBV5-1 and TRBJ1-4; D is unresolved. This sequence originates from a man in his late teens or twenties with active or convalescent COVID-19. The CDR3 sequence: CASSLTGIDEKLFF. CDR3 bases: TGCGCCAGCAGCTTGACGGGGATAGATGAAAAACTGTTTTTT.